This T cell receptor beta chain was found in a study of blood T cell repertoires in COVID-19. For the study at large: The study drew acute and convalescent COVID-19 samples from the United States, Italy and Spain.

A Seattle source enrolled patients during active infection and followed them longitudinally. V gave up 4 bases and J gave up 7 bases, with 14 bases separating them. This CDR3 is 14 amino acids long. Germline-derived CDR1 and CDR2 are SGDLS and YYNGEE. TCRdb keeps only in-frame clones here, not all; method: immunoSEQ multiplex PCR. This sample carries 250,000 to 350,000 clones, roughly 90% of them seen once, and the ten largest clones take approximately 14%. The receptor comes from a woman between 65 and 79 years old with COVID-19, enrolled during active disease. The rearrangement uses TRBV9 and TRBJ1-4, with D tentatively TRBD1 (5 bases). The sequencing sample was made of peripheral blood. CDR3 amino acids: CASSLFDSGEKLFF. In nucleotides, the CDR3 is TGTGCCAGCAGCCTGTTCGACAGTGGTGAAAAACTGTTTTTT.